One and the same sample provided the 19 T cell receptor beta chains below, sequenced in a study of blood T cell repertoires in COVID-19. TCRdb's copy holds only in-frame clones and misses some; the assay was immunoSEQ multiplex PCR. The sample has roughly 67,000 clones, around 89% seen once. Sequencing was done on a sample of peripheral blood. The receptors stem from a woman aged 55-69 years with acute or convalescent COVID-19.

This sequence joins TRBV5-1 and TRBJ1-2; 7 nucleotides line up with TRBD1. Germline V gene data show CDR1 as SGHRS and CDR2 as YFSETQ. The CDR3 runs to 16 residues. The V segment lost 4 bases and the J segment 3 bases; nucleotides outside the gene matches: 12. The CDR3 region is CASSPQEGASYYGYTF. The CDR3 bases are TGCGCCAGCAGCCCGCAAGAGGGGGCAAGCTACTATGGCTACACCTTC.

This chain uses TRBV24-1 with TRBJ2-1; maybe TRBD2 (6 bases). Between the trimmed V and J ends, which lost 2 bases and 5 bases, there was a span of 9 bases. There are 14 residues in the CDR3. Germline V gives CDR1 KGHDR, CDR2 SFDVKD. The DNA for the CDR3 is TGTGCCACCAGTGATTCGGGACTGCACAATGAGCAGTTCTTC. Translated, it gives CATSDSGLHNEQFF.

This chain links TRBV24-1 with TRBJ2-6; D is undetermined. The V gene's germline CDR1 is KGHDR and CDR2 SFDVKD. V lost 3 bases, J lost 4 bases, and 12 bases lay in between. The CDR3 is 16 amino acids. CDR3 sequence: CATSDPGPAGANVLTF. CDR3 nucleotides: TGTGCCACCAGTGATCCAGGTCCCGCGGGGGCCAACGTCCTGACTTTC.

The rearrangement joins TRBV29-1 to TRBJ2-5; unclear D gene. The V end lost 1 base, the J end lost 7 bases, and 10 bases lay between the germline ends. This CDR3 is built from 12 residues. Germline V gene sequence: CDR1 SQVTM, CDR2 ANQGSEA. The CDR3 sequence: CSVEGSGWTQYF. The CDR3, as DNA: TGCAGCGTTGAAGGGTCCGGTTGGACCCAGTACTTC.

V usage is TRBV25-1 and J usage is TRBJ2-2; 7 bases match TRBD1. The V and J ends lost 1 base and 6 bases, in that order; junction bases with no gene match: 11. Per the germline V gene, CDR1 is MGHDK and CDR2 is SYGVNS. This CDR3 region has 17 residues. The CDR3 nucleotides are TGTGCCAGCAGTGAATGGAGTGACAGGGCCCTCCCCGGGGAGCTGTTTTTT. It is translated as CASSEWSDRALPGELFF.

The chain joins TRBV10-3 to TRBJ1-1; perhaps TRBD1 as D (5 bases). V was clipped by 0 bases and J by 4 bases, with 9 bases between them. The CDR3 has 14 amino acids. Germline values: CDR1 ENHRY, CDR2 SYGVKD. The CDR3 DNA reads as TGTGCCATCAGTGAGTCGGGGGGATTCACTGAAGCTTTCTTT. Its translation is CAISESGGFTEAFF.

This clone was seen once. The rearrangement links TRBV4-2 to TRBJ2-5; 7 bases fit TRBD2. CDR3 length: 16 residues. The germline CDR1 and CDR2 sequences are LGHNA and YNFKEQ. With 1 base clipped from V and 4 bases from J, the junction kept 9 bases outside the gene matches. Here the CDR3 reads CASSQGQTPGGETQYF. The CDR3 region has the DNA TGTGCCAGCAGCCAAGGGCAGACTCCGGGGGGAGAGACCCAGTACTTC.

This rearrangement joins TRBV12-5 to TRBJ2-2; TRBD2 might be the D (6 bases). The CDR3 has 15 amino acids. Germline-derived CDR1 and CDR2 are LGHNT and FRNRAP. Between the trimmed V and J ends, which lost 2 bases and 10 bases, there was a span of 17 bases. The CDR3 bases are TGTGCTAGTGGTTTGCTTTCGACCGGGAGTGAGGAGCTGTTTTTT. This codes for CASGLLSTGSEELFF.

The V and J genes are TRBV6-5 and TRBJ2-1; D is unresolved. Trimming pared 0 bases from V and 9 bases from J, leaving 9 bases between. Germline CDR1 reads MNHEY; CDR2 reads SVGAGI. The CDR3 runs 13 residues. The CDR3 sequence: CASSYSLVGEQFF. The CDR3 DNA reads as TGTGCCAGCAGTTACTCCCTAGTAGGTGAGCAGTTCTTC.

The rearrangement links TRBV12-3 or TRBV12-4 to TRBJ2-1; maybe TRBD1 (6 bases). The CDR3 spans 12 residues. Trimming removed 9 bases from V and 7 bases from J, with 13 bases in between. The CDR3 loop reads CASSQGWNEQFF. The CDR3 DNA sequence: TGTGCCAGTAGTCAGGGGTGGAATGAGCAGTTCTTC.

The chain carries TRBV27 and TRBJ2-1; 13 bases align to TRBD2. After removal of 6 bases from V and 8 bases from J, the junction contained 10 bases not matched to a gene. The CDR3 is 16 amino acids. The V gene's germline CDR1 is MNHEY and CDR2 SMNVEV (reference sequence). The CDR3 sequence: CASRQLAGGRIDEQFF. CDR3 in DNA: TGTGCCAGCAGGCAACTAGCGGGAGGGCGAATCGATGAGCAGTTCTTC.

V is TRBV5-6 and J is TRBJ2-7, with TRBD1 identical over 10 bases. This CDR3 comprises 15 residues. The V and J ends lost 4 bases and 1 base, in that order; junction bases with no gene match: 5. Germline loops: CDR1 SGHDT, CDR2 YYEEEE. Here the CDR3 reads CASSGGTGDSYEQYV. CDR3 nucleotides: TGTGCCAGCAGCGGCGGGACAGGGGATTCCTACGAGCAGTACGTC.

The chain employs TRBV3-1 (or the pseudogene TRBV3-2) and TRBJ2-7; D uncertain. Trimming left V 4 bases short and J 1 base short, with 8 bases between. This CDR3 spans 13 amino acids. The germline CDR1 and CDR2 sequences are LGHDT and YNNKEL (reference sequence). The chain's CDR3 is CASSLGSSYEQYV. Written as DNA, the CDR3 is TGTGCCAGCAGCCTTGGCAGTTCCTACGAGCAGTACGTC.

This chain joins TRBV19 and TRBJ1-6; D call uncertain. The CDR3 covers 16 residues. The V gene lost 4 bases and the J gene lost 2 bases, with 12 bases spanning the gap. The V gene's germline CDR1 is LNHDA and CDR2 SQIVND (reference sequence). Written as DNA, the CDR3 is TGTGCCAGTAGTACCCAACCTATCCCCTATAATTCACCCCTCCACTTT. Protein product: CASSTQPIPYNSPLHF.

This chain connects TRBV7-6 to TRBJ2-2; D may be TRBD1 (5 bases). The CDR3 totals 16 residues. Between the trimmed V and J ends, which lost 4 bases and 1 base, there was a span of 13 bases. Germline CDR1 is SGHVS and CDR2 is FNYEAQ. CDR3 DNA sequence: TGTGCCAGCAGCTCAAGACAGAATTTGAACACCGGGGAGCTGTTTTTT. Encoded protein: CASSSRQNLNTGELFF.

This chain uses TRBV7-8 with TRBJ1-5; perhaps TRBD1 as D (6 bases). The CDR3 is made up of 15 amino acids. V was pared by 5 bases and J by 7 bases, with 18 bases between. Germline V gene data show CDR1 as SGHVS and CDR2 as FQNEAQ. The CDR3 region is CASSLAYRVNQPQHF. The CDR3 DNA is TGTGCCAGCAGCCTCGCGTACAGGGTGAACCAGCCCCAGCATTTT.

This chain connects TRBV5-5 to TRBJ1-4; D possibly corresponds to TRBD1 (5 bases). This CDR3 region has 13 residues. The V gene's germline CDR1 is SGHKS and CDR2 YYEKEE (reference sequence). Trimming took off 1 base at V and 5 bases at J, with 6 bases between the two ends. CDR3 DNA: TGTGCCAGCAGCTTGCGGGGGAATGAAAAACTGTTTTTT. It translates to CASSLRGNEKLFF.

A single count supports this clone. The chain links TRBV19 to TRBJ2-3, with 7 bases lining up with TRBD1. The length of the CDR3 is 16 residues. Trimming took 4 bases from V and 0 from J; bases not matched to a gene: 7. The V gene's germline CDR1 is LNHDA and CDR2 SQIVND (reference sequence). The DNA for the CDR3 is TGTGCCAGTAGTAAACGGACAGGCGCTAGCACAGATACGCAGTATTTT. It yields the protein CASSKRTGASTDTQYF.

In its sample, this clone was seen a few times. The gene calls are TRBV5-1 and TRBJ1-1; TRBD1 agrees at 9 bases. The ends lost 2 bases at V and 4 bases at J; junction bases unmatched: 6. The CDR3 totals 15 residues. Germline V gene sequence: CDR1 SGHRS, CDR2 YFSETQ. As DNA, the CDR3 is TGCGCCAGCAGCTTTACAGGGGGCGGGATCACTGAAGCTTTCTTT. Its translation: CASSFTGGGITEAFF.